These 10 T cell receptor beta chains came from one sample sequenced in a study of blood T cell repertoires in COVID-19. TCRdb's copy holds only in-frame clones and misses some; the assay was immunoSEQ multiplex PCR. The repertoire holds over 60,000 clones, with 75% to 85% as singletons. Sequences were obtained from peripheral blood. These receptors were taken from a man in his fifties with COVID-19, enrolled during active disease.

V usage is TRBV28 and J usage is TRBJ2-7; TRBD2 agrees at 10 bases. The CDR3 loop spans 13 amino acids. Trimming removed 7 bases from V and 7 bases from J; junction bases left unmatched: 7. Germline V gives CDR1 MDHEN, CDR2 SYDVKM. Here the CDR3 DNA reads TGTGCCAGCAACCTAGCGGGAGTTGTGGAGCAGTACTTC. Residues: CASNLAGVVEQYF.

This chain uses TRBV7-9 with TRBJ2-5; 7 bases line up with TRBD2. This CDR3 spans 13 amino acids. Looked up from germline, CDR1 is SEHNR and CDR2 is FQNEAQ (reference sequence). V lost 5 bases to trimming and J lost 2 bases; unmatched junction nucleotides: 2. The CDR3 DNA reads as TGTGCCAGCAGCCGCGGGGGACAAGAGACCCAGTACTTC. Translating it yields CASSRGGQETQYF.

The DNA for the CDR3 is TGTGCCAGCAGCCGATCTCCTACAGGACGCACTGAAGCTTTCTTT. Its protein product is CASSRSPTGRTEAFF. V is TRBV11-3 and J is TRBJ1-1, with D perhaps TRBD1 (5 bases). V was clipped by 5 bases and J by 4 bases, with 17 bases between them. The CDR3 covers 15 residues. Per germline, CDR1 SGHNT and CDR2 YENEEA. The full variable domain, completed using reference TRBV11-3 and TRBJ1-1, is EAGVVQSPRYKIIEKKQPVAFWCNPISGHNTLYWYLQNLGQGPELLIRYENEEAVDDSQLPKDRFSAERLKGVDSTLKIQPAELGDSAVYLCASSRSPTGRTEAFFGQGTRLTVV.

The rearrangement joins TRBV5-1 to TRBJ1-1; D might be TRBD1 (5 bases). This CDR3 has 13 amino acids. Trimming pared 0 bases from V and 11 bases from J, leaving 14 bases between. Germline CDR1 SGHRS, CDR2 YFSETQ. The CDR3 reads CASSLEGAGTAFF. The DNA for the CDR3 is TGCGCCAGCAGCTTGGAAGGGGCGGGAACGGCTTTCTTT.

This chain connects TRBV27 to TRBJ2-3; TRBD2 matches at 8 bases. Germline CDR1 and CDR2: MNHEY and SMNVEV (reference sequence). Trimming took 6 bases from V and 5 from J; bases not matched to a gene: 13. The CDR3 is 16 residues long. In DNA form, the CDR3 reads TGTGCCAGCAGCCGCCCGGGGGGGGCGGTTGGAGATACGCAGTATTTT. This encodes CASSRPGGAVGDTQYF.

The chain is built from TRBV7-2 and TRBJ1-2; tentatively, D is TRBD1 (6 bases). Germline V gene data show CDR1 as SGHTA and CDR2 as FQGNSA. The CDR3 extends over 16 amino acids. Trimming took 5 bases from V and 7 from J, leaving 23 bases between them. The CDR3 sequence is CASSPGTRRPIGGYTF. CDR3 bases: TGTGCCAGCAGCCCCGGGACACGACGACCTATCGGTGGCTACACCTTC. Together with reference TRBV7-2 and TRBJ1-2, the CDR3 gives the full variable domain: GAGVSQSPSNKVTEKGKDVELRCDPISGHTALYWYRQSLGQGLEFLIYFQGNSAPDKSGLPSDRFSAERTGGSVSTLTIQRTQQEDSAVYLCASSPGTRRPIGGYTFGSGTRLTVV.

This clone was detected once. V is TRBV9 and J is TRBJ2-3, with 11 bases fitting TRBD2. V lost 4 bases and J lost 4; bases outside the gene matches: 5. The CDR3 is 15 amino acids. CDR1 and CDR2 from the germline V gene are SGDLS and YYNGEE. The CDR3 spells CASSLQLAGADTQYF. The CDR3 DNA is TGTGCCAGCAGCCTTCAACTAGCGGGAGCAGATACGCAGTATTTT.

This clone was seen only once. V usage is TRBV11-2 and J usage is TRBJ2-3, with D possibly matching TRBD2 (6 bases). The V end was cut by 1 base, the J end by 3 bases, with 11 bases between. This CDR3 has 15 residues. CDR1 and CDR2 (germline): SGHAT, FQNNGV. The CDR3 here is CASSLGGLLTDTQYF. CDR3 nucleotides: TGTGCCAGCAGCTTAGGGGGACTTCTAACAGATACGCAGTATTTT.

V and J are TRBV2 and TRBJ2-7, with 9 positions matching TRBD1. Germline assignment: CDR1 SNHLY and CDR2 FYNNEI. This CDR3 contains 15 residues. With V trimmed by 2 bases and J by 6 bases, 8 bases remained unmatched. CDR3 protein: CASSERGTGIREQYF. The DNA of the CDR3 is TGTGCCAGCAGTGAAAGGGGGACAGGGATACGCGAGCAGTACTTC.

The chain combines TRBV7-2 with TRBJ2-3, with 8 positions matching TRBD1. After removal of 1 base from V and 5 bases from J, the junction contained 8 bases not matched to a gene. Per germline, CDR1 SGHTA and CDR2 FQGNSA. The CDR3 loop spans 16 amino acids. CDR3 amino acids: CASSLEAGGAKDTQYF. The CDR3 DNA is TGTGCCAGCAGCTTAGAGGCAGGGGGCGCAAAAGATACGCAGTATTTT.